The 14 T cell receptor beta chains in this list originate from one sample, sequenced in a study of blood T cells in healthy people across ages. Then a second PCR, running about 7 to 11 cycles, was carried out with a sample-barcoded 5' primer and a J-beta primer mix. TCRdb passed the 5' RACE reads through MiXCR, listing each CDR3 protein once. Of approximately 900,000 distinct CDR3 sequences in the sample, 25% to 30% were seen once. The sample was also reused in another study, on T cells of mothers and their children.

Sequenced input: blood. Every receptor here comes from a woman aged 40 to 50 in good health.

This chain uses TRBV6-5 with TRBJ2-1; possibly TRBD2 for D (5 bases). Trimming shortened V by 4 bases and J by 5 bases, and 24 bases separated the two germline ends. The germline gives CDR1 MNHEY, CDR2 SVGAGI. This CDR3 is built from 18 residues. In DNA form, the CDR3 reads TGTGCCAGCAGTTCCTCCTCCGGCCTGTGGTTGAGGGACAATGAGCAGTTCTTC. Protein: CASSSSSGLWLRDNEQFF.

This clonotype was seen ten or more times. V usage is TRBV20-1 and J usage is TRBJ2-4; the D is unclear. The germline V and J ends were trimmed by 8 bases and 0 bases, with 11 bases remaining between them. This CDR3 comprises 13 residues. The germline V gene encodes CDR1 DFQATT and CDR2 SNEGSKA (reference sequence). In DNA form, the CDR3 reads TGCAGTCCCGAAACTTTAGCCAAAAACATTCAGTACTTC. Residues: CSPETLAKNIQYF.

This clonotype has a count of ten or more. V usage is TRBV27 and J usage is TRBJ2-7; 7 nucleotides line up with TRBD1. Trimming cost V 6 bases and J 3 bases; bases outside gene matches: 14. This CDR3 is built from 16 residues. Germline V gives CDR1 MNHEY, CDR2 SMNVEV (reference sequence). The CDR3 sequence: CASSPQTGYPFYEQYF. CDR3 nucleotides: TGTGCCAGCAGCCCCCAGACAGGGTACCCTTTCTACGAGCAGTACTTC.

The table lists this clonotype with a few counts. The chain uses TRBV5-1 and TRBJ2-1; 8 nucleotides match TRBD2. V was clipped by 6 bases and J by 4 bases; unmatched bases: 9. CDR3 length equals 15 residues. The germline V gene encodes CDR1 SGHRS and CDR2 YFSETQ. DNA for the CDR3: TGCGCCAGCAACCCCCGGGGGGGTTCATACAATGAGCAGTTCTTC. Its translation is CASNPRGGSYNEQFF.

Notes on this clonotype: Mismatch with germline at one junction end may stem from a read error. The genes are TRBV11-2 and TRBJ2-3; D perhaps matches TRBD2 (6 bases). This CDR3 has 16 residues. CDR1 and CDR2 (germline): SGHAT, FQNNGV. The CDR3 DNA follows: TGTGCCGGCAGCTTAGTTGCGGGGTCGAGCGCAGATACGCAGTATTTT. Translating it yields CAGSLVAGSSADTQYF. Based on the CDR3 plus reference TRBV11-2 and TRBJ2-3, the full variable domain is EAGVAQSPRYKIIEKRQSVAFWCNPISGHATLYWYQQILGQGPKLLIQFQNNGVVDDSQLPKDRFSAERLKGVDSTLKIQPAKLEDSAVYLCAGSLVAGSSADTQYFGPGTRLTVL.

This clonotype was seen at least ten times. The chain uses TRBV28 and TRBJ2-4; possibly TRBD1 for D (6 bases). Germline V lookup: CDR1 MDHEN, CDR2 SYDVKM. This CDR3 has 13 amino acids. V was cut by 6 bases and J by 5 bases, with 11 bases left in between. The CDR3 coding sequence is TGTGCCAGCAGCAGGGCAGGGGAAAACATTCAGTACTTC. It codes for CASSRAGENIQYF.

This sequence joins TRBV5-1 and TRBJ2-1; no clear D gene. Germline lookup yields CDR1 SGHRS and CDR2 YFSETQ. This CDR3 is 12 amino acids long. Trimming pared 4 bases from V and 7 bases from J, leaving 9 bases between. Here the CDR3 DNA reads TGCGCCAGCAGCCACACACAGAATGAGCAGTTCTTC. Amino acid sequence: CASSHTQNEQFF. Complete variable domain (other parts from reference TRBV5-1 and TRBJ2-1): KAGVTQTPRYLIKTRGQQVTLSCSPISGHRSVSWYQQTPGQGLQFLFEYFSETQRNKGNFPGRFSGRQFSNSRSEMNVSTLELGDSALYLCASSHTQNEQFFGPGTRLTVL.

The chain combines TRBV29-1 with TRBJ1-1; 8 positions match TRBD1. Germline V CDR1 and CDR2: SQVTM, ANQGSEA. There are 12 residues in the CDR3. V was pared by 7 bases and J by 4 bases, with 5 bases of the junction left unmatched. CDR3 amino acids: CSALGQGTEAFF. CDR3 DNA: TGCAGCGCCCTAGGACAGGGCACTGAAGCTTTCTTT.

Points on this clonotype: A clone one base away is much larger, so this may be a read error. The conserved phenylalanine or tryptophan is not found at the CDR3 terminus, so this likely reflects a read error. The chain carries TRBV28 and TRBJ2-7; D unresolved. The CDR3 consists of 14 residues. V dropped 3 bases and J dropped 2 bases, with 11 bases sitting between them. The germline V gene encodes CDR1 MDHEN and CDR2 SYDVKM. The CDR3 DNA sequence: TGTGCCAGCAGTTTCCCCACATTAACCTACGAGCAGTACTAC. It specifies CASSFPTLTYEQYY.

V usage is TRBV2 and J usage is TRBJ1-4; D call uncertain. This CDR3 region has 13 residues. CDR1 SNHLY and CDR2 FYNNEI come from the germline V gene. Trimming shortened V by 8 bases and J by 5 bases, and 12 bases separated the two germline ends. CDR3 sequence: CASRTVQNEKLFF. The CDR3 DNA reads as TGTGCCAGCCGAACAGTGCAGAATGAAAAACTGTTTTTT.

J is TRBJ2-3 and V is TRBV7-8, with TRBD2 matching over 8 bases. Germline loops: CDR1 SGHVS, CDR2 FQNEAQ. The CDR3 length is 17 residues. The junction had 8 bases not matched to a gene; V was cut back by 1 base and J by 2 bases. CDR3 amino acids: CASSLEGQRGPTDTQYF. The CDR3 DNA sequence: TGTGCCAGCAGCTTAGAGGGCCAGCGGGGGCCCACAGATACGCAGTATTTT.

This clonotype was seen a handful of times. This chain uses TRBV12-3 or TRBV12-4 with TRBJ2-3, with 10 nucleotides matching TRBD1. The CDR3 runs to 15 residues. V lost 6 bases, J lost 4 bases, and 7 bases stayed unmatched. The CDR3 sequence is CASRGGTGEPDTQYF. The CDR3 DNA is TGTGCCAGCAGGGGGGGGACAGGGGAGCCAGATACGCAGTATTTT.

The CDR3 coding sequence is TGTGCCAGCAGTCCGGAATATAGCAATCAGCCCCAGCATTTT. Amino acids: CASSPEYSNQPQHF. This sequence joins TRBV9 and TRBJ1-5; no definite D call. Looked up from germline, CDR1 is SGDLS and CDR2 is YYNGEE. This CDR3 is 14 amino acids long. The ends were cut back, 5 bases at V and 0 bases at J, with 9 bases in the middle.

The gene calls are TRBV3-1 and TRBJ2-2, with a tentative D call TRBD2 (5 bases). This CDR3 region has 14 residues. CDR1 is LGHDT, CDR2 YNNKEL, per germline (reference sequence). V was pared by 6 bases and J by 6 bases, with 14 bases between. CDR3 nucleotide sequence: TGTGCCAGCAGTCACGAGGGTAGGGCCGGGGAGCTGTTTTTT. It specifies CASSHEGRAGELFF.